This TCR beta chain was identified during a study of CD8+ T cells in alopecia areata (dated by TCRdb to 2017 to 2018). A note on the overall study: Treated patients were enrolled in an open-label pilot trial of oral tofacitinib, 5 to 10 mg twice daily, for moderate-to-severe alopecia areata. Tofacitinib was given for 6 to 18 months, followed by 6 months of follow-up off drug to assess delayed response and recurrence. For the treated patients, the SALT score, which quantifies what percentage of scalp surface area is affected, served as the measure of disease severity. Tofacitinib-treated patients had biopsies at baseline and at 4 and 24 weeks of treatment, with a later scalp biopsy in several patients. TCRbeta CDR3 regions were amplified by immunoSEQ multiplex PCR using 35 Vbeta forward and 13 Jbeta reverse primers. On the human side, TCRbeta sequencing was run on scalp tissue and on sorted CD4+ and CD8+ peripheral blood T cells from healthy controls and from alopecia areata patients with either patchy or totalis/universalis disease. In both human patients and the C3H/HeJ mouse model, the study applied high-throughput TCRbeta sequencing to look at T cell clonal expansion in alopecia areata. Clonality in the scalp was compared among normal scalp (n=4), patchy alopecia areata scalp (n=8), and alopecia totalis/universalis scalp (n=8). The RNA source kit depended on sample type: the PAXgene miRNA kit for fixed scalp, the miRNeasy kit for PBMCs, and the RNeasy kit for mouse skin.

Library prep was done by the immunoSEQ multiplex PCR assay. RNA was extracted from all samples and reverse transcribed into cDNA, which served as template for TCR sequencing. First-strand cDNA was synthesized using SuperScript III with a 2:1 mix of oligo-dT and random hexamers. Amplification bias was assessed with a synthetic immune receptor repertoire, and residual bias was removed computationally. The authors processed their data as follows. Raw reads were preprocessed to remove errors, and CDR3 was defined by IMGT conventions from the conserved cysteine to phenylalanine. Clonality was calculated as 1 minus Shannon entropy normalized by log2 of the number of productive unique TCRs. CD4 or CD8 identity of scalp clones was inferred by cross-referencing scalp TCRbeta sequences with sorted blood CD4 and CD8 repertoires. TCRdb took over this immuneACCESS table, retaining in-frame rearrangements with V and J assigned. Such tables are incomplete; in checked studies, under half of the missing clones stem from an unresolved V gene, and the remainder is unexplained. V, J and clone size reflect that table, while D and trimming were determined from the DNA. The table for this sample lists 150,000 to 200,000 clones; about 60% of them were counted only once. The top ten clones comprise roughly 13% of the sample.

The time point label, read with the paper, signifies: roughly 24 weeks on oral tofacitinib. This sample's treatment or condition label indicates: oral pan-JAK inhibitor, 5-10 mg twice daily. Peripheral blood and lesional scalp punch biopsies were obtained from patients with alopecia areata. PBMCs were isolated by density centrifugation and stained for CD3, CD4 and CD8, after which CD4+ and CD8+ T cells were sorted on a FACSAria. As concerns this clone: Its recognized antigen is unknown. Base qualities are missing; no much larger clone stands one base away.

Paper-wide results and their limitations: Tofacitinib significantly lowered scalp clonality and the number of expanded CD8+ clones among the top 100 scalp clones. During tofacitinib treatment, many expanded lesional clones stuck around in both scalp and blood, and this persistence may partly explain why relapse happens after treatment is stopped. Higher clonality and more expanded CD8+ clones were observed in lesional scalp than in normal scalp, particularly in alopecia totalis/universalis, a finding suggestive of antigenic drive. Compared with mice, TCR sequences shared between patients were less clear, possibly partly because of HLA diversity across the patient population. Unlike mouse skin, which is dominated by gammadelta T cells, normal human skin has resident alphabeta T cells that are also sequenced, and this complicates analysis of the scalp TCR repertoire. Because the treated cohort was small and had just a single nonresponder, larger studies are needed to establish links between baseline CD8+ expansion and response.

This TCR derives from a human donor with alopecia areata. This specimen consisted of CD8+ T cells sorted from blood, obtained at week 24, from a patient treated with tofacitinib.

The DNA sequence is TGTGCCAGCAGTGAATGGGGACAGCCCAATGAGCAGTTCTTC. This translates into CASSEWGQPNEQFF. The chain was built from TRBV25-1 and TRBJ2-1, and 7 junctional nucleotides match TRBD1. Trimming takes 1 base off V and 6 bases off J; junction bases not matched to a gene: 3. CDR1 and CDR2 are read off the germline V gene as MGHDK and SYGVNS. Taken from cysteine to phenylalanine, the CDR3 has 14 residues. This entry keeps only the CDR3 DNA: 42 bases, framed from base 1.